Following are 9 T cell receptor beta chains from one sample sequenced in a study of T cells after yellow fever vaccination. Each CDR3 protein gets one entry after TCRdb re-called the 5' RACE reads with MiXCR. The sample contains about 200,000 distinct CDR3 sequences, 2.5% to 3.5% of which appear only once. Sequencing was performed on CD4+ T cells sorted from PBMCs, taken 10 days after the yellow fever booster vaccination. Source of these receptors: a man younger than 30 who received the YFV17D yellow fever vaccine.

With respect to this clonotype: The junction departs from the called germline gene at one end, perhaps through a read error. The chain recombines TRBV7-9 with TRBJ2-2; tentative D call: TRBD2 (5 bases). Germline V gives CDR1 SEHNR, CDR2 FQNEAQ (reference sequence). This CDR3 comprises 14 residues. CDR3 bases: TGTGCCAGCAGCTTAGACTGGGATTCCGGGGAGCTGATTTTT. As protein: CASSLDWDSGELIF.

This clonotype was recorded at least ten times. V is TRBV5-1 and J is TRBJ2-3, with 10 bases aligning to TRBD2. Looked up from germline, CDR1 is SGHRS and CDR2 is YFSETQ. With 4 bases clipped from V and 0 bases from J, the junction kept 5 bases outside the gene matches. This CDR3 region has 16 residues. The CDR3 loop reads CASSLSGGTSTDTQYF. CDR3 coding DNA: TGCGCCAGCAGCCTTAGCGGGGGGACTAGCACAGATACGCAGTATTTT.

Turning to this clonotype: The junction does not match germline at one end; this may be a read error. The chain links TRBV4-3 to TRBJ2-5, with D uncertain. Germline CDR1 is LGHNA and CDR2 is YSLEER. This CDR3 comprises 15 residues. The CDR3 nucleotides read TGCGCCAGCAGCCAAGGATTGGGCTATCAAGAGGCCCAGTACTTC. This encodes CASSQGLGYQEAQYF.

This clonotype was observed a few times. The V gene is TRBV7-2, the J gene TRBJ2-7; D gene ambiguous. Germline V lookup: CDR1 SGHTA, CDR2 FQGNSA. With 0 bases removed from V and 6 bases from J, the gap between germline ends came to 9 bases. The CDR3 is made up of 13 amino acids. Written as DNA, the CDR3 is TGTGCCAGCAGCTTAGCGCAAGCCGGCGAGCAGTACTTC. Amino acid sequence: CASSLAQAGEQYF.

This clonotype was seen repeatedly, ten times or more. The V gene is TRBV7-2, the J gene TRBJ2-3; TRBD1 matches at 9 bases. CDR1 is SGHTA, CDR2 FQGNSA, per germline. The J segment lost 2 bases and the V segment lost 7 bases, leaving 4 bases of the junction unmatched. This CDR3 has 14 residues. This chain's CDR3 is CASTTGGNTDTQYF. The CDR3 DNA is TGTGCCAGCACCACAGGGGGCAACACAGATACGCAGTATTTT.

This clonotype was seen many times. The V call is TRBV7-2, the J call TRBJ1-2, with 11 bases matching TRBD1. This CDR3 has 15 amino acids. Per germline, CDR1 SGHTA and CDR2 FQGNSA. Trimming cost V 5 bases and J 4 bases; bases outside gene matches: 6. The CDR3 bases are TGTGCCAGCAGCCCTCGGACAGGGGGCCGCTATGGCTACACCTTC. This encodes CASSPRTGGRYGYTF. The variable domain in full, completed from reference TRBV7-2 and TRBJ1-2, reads GAGVSQSPSNKVTEKGKDVELRCDPISGHTALYWYRQSLGQGLEFLIYFQGNSAPDKSGLPSDRFSAERTGGSVSTLTIQRTQQEDSAVYLCASSPRTGGRYGYTFGSGTRLTVV.

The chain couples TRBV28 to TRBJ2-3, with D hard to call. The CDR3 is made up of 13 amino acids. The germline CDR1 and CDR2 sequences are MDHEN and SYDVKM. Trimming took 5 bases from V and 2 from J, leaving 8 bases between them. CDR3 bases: TGTGCCAGCAGTCCCCCAGCCACAGATACGCAGTATTTT. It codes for CASSPPATDTQYF.

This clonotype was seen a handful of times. The CDR3 DNA reads TGTGCCAGCAGCTTCCGGGACGGGAGAGAAGAGACCCAGTACTTC. It encodes CASSFRDGREETQYF. V is TRBV7-2 and J is TRBJ2-5; TRBD2 might be the D (6 bases). The V gene lost 3 bases and the J gene lost 3 bases, with 14 bases spanning the gap. Germline CDR1 SGHTA, CDR2 FQGNSA. The CDR3 totals 15 residues. The variable domain in full, completed from reference TRBV7-2 and TRBJ2-5, reads GAGVSQSPSNKVTEKGKDVELRCDPISGHTALYWYRQSLGQGLEFLIYFQGNSAPDKSGLPSDRFSAERTGGSVSTLTIQRTQQEDSAVYLCASSFRDGREETQYFGPGTRLLVL.

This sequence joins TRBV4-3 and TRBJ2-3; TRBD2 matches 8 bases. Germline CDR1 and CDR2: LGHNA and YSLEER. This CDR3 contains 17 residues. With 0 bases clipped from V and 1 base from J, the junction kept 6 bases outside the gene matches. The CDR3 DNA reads TGCGCCAGCAGCCAAGAGCCGCCAGCGGGGGGCACAGATACGCAGTATTTT. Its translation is CASSQEPPAGGTDTQYF.